Described below is a single TCR beta chain sequence and its context. Antigen: not known. The data belong to a study of CXCR3-negative and CXCR3-positive naive CD8 T cells. Study results and limitations: The TRB CDR3s that CXCR3-positive naive cells carried were more hydrophobic than those of CXCR3-negative naive cells.

In preparing the TRB cDNA libraries, 5' RACE with UMI labels was used. TCRdb reprocessed the 5' RACE reads and reports one entry per CDR3 protein, with no DNA. The sample table sets out over 50,000 distinct CDR3 sequences. In germline, CDR1 is SEHNR, CDR2 FQNEAQ (reference sequence). The CDR3 is 13 residues long. This TCR was sampled from a human donor in good health. Some clones in this sample may be carry-over from other donors' samples. This chain uses TRBV7-9 with TRBJ1-1. The specimen sequenced was naive CXCR3+ CD8+ T cells from blood. Subset given: CD45RO-CCR7+CD27+CD95- naive CD8+ T cells expressing CXCR3 (TNR3+). This CDR3 reads CASSLLVNTEAFF.